This entry is about one T cell receptor (beta chain). CDR3 size: 16 residues. CDR1 LNHDA and CDR2 SQIVND come from the germline V gene (reference sequence). Trimming stripped 1 base from V and 0 bases from J, with 12 bases between. The sample originates from a study of blood T cell repertoires in COVID-19. Generated by immunoSEQ multiplex PCR, the TCRdb table keeps only in-frame clones and is missing some. The sample contains 130,000 to 150,000 clones, 80% of which appear only once. The receptor was derived from a man aged 60-69 years with active or convalescent COVID-19. The genes are TRBV19 and TRBJ1-2; TRBD1 might be the D (6 bases). The source material was peripheral blood. The CDR3 here is CASSIGPGQPNYGYTF. The CDR3 DNA reads TGTGCCAGTAGTATAGGACCGGGACAACCTAACTATGGCTACACCTTC.